This TCR beta chain appears in the sequencing data of a study of blood T cell repertoires in COVID-19 (dated by TCRdb to 2019 to 2021). Study-wide context: The collaborator samples originated in the United States, Italy and Spain and spanned the acute and convalescent phases of COVID-19. Samples were obtained from the ongoing ImmuneRACE study (first 160 participants) and from roughly 1,300 subjects provided by 6 global collaborators. The material from the prospective study consisted of cDNA or gDNA derived from T cells, B-cell-depleted T cells, or PBMCs. Nearly every sample came with metadata listing a de-identified subject ID, COVID-19 status, age in years and sex. Where HLA class I and class II types were available, the types were taken from metadata supplied by the sample provider, not from assay-based typing. The repertoires were released in a freely available public database meant as a resource for research on the immune response to SARS-CoV-2. Deeply sampled blood TCRbeta repertoires from subjects exposed to, actively infected with, or recovered from COVID-19 were included in the dataset. Points the paper makes about the study in general: How much clinical and demographic metadata was included differed by source and by participant, and the metadata was provided uncurated.

TCRbeta CDR3 regions were amplified from genomic DNA using the immunoSEQ Assay, a bias-controlled multiplex PCR. On the authors' methods: Within the assay, amplification of reference gene primers was used to estimate how many nucleated cells each sample contained. Sequence reads were collapsed and filtered to measure the absolute abundance of every unique TCRbeta CDR3 rearrangement. For each sample, productive Simpson clonality was calculated as the square root of Simpson's diversity index over productive rearrangements. Sourced from immuneACCESS, this table was stored by TCRdb with only in-frame sequences that have V and J called. A share of the clones is absent; for the studies checked, an unresolved V gene accounts for under half, and the remainder has no known explanation. The V and J calls and clone size are taken from that table; D and trimming were inferred from the DNA. Within this sample are about 70,000 clones, with approximately 80% of them counted one time only. Around a sixth of the sample rests with the top ten.

Details on this clone: The antigen this receptor binds is unknown. No base quality values were provided; no much bigger clone lies one nucleotide off. Other DNA sequences in the same sample also yield this CDR3.

Via the germline V gene, CDR1 is SGHRS and CDR2 YFSETQ. The germline ends are 3 bases apart after V is trimmed by 4 bases and J by 2 bases. The CDR3 starts with the cysteine, ends with the phenylalanine, and has 11 residues. Just CDR3 DNA is preserved here, 33 bases in frame from base 1. A second Seattle source provided samples from volunteer blood donors who had recovered from COVID-19. The collaborating institutions used their own protocols to collect whole blood in K2EDTA tubes. For TCRbeta analysis, collaborators shipped samples as frozen whole blood, isolated PBMCs, or DNA extracted from either of those sample types.

Here the chain combines TRBV5-1 and TRBJ2-5, with an unclear D gene assignment. What was sequenced was peripheral blood. The sequence was obtained from a man aged 70 or older who had recovered from COVID-19. The CDR3 in this case is CASSLQETQYF. The nucleotide sequence is TGCGCCAGCAGCCTACAAGAGACCCAGTACTTC.